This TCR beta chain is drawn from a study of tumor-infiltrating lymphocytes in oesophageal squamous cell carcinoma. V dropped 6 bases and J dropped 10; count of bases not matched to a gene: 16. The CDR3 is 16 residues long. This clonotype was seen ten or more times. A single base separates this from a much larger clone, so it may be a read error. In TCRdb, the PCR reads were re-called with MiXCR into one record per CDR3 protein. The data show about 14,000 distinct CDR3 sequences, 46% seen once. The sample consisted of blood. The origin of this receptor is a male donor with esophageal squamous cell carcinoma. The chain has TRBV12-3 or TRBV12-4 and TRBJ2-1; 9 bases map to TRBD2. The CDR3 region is CASSYRYIAGDYEQFF. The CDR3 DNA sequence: TGTGCCAGCAGCTATAGATACATAGCGGGAGACTACGAGCAGTTCTTC.